The clone carrying this T cell receptor beta chain has a handful of counts. Its antigen is undetermined. With 3 bases clipped from V and 0 bases from J, the junction kept 2 bases outside the gene matches. CDR3 size: 14 residues. Germline V lookup: CDR1 SGHRS, CDR2 YFSETQ. This sample is drawn from a study of T-cell reconstitution after alpha-beta-depleted transplantation in children. Whole-study results and caveats: Recipient T cells and thymic progenitors that survived gave rise to the high TCRbeta diversity observed at day 60 in some patients. Reportedly, alpha-beta T cells present about two months post-transplant originated from several hundred expanded clones of graft origin. After one year, T-cell counts and TCRbeta diversity mostly came from new T cells.

Construction of the TCRbeta library involved unique molecular identifiers. A single record per CDR3 protein comes from TCRdb applying MiXCR to the PCR reads. The sample carries about a million distinct CDR3 sequences, roughly 31% recorded once. The clonotype was recovered from a boy under two years old who had a stem cell transplant for SCID, so the T cells may come from the graft donor. The V and J genes are TRBV5-1 and TRBJ2-5; TRBD1 matches 7 bases. The sequenced sample was PBMCs, mostly from graft donor cells, obtained 360 days after TCRalphabeta/CD19-depleted stem cell transplant. Here the CDR3 DNA reads TGCGCCAGCAGCTGGGGACAGCACCAAGAGACCCAGTACTTC. Translating gives CASSWGQHQETQYF.